The TCR beta chain under discussion was sequenced for a study of beta chain features in type 1 diabetes. What was sequenced were expressed TCRB transcripts, since all of the isolated RNA had been reverse transcribed. This table comes from immunoSEQ multiplex PCR, and its TCRdb copy is limited to in-frame clones, with some not included. The sample consists of about 140,000 clones, less than 9% of them appearing once. Findings and limits, study-wide: VDJ junctions sequenced from type 1 diabetes patients showed fewer insertions and more deletions.

About this clone: Its antigen is not known.

With 0 bases clipped from V and 2 bases from J, the junction kept 12 bases outside the gene matches. This CDR3 comprises 19 residues. The germline V gene encodes CDR1 GTSNPN and CDR2 SVGIG (reference sequence). The purity of all sorted populations exceeded 98%. This clonotype originated in a woman in her twenties or thirties in good health. This chain uses TRBV30 with TRBJ2-7, with 14 bases fitting TRBD2. The specimen was central memory CD4+ T cells from blood. This CDR3 reads CAWSVVRTSGRTNPYEQYF. CDR3 in DNA: TGTGCCTGGAGTGTAGTCCGGACTAGCGGGAGGACTAACCCCTACGAGCAGTACTTC.